The 2 T cell receptor beta chains given below trace back to one sample, sequenced in a study of T cell repertoires in cytomegalovirus infection. These TCRs' antigens remain unknown. TCRdb independently ran MiXCR on the reads; one entry per CDR3 protein. The table records over 100,000 distinct CDR3 sequences, around 28% of them present only once. The sample consisted of CD8+ T cells from cultured PBMCs, taken from culture after CMV antigen stimulation. Receptors originate from a human donor in good health (CMV status not recorded). Some clones in this sample may be carry-over from other donors' samples.

This clonotype was counted a few times. The chain employs TRBV2 and TRBJ1-2; 8 bases agree with TRBD1. The ends lost 9 bases at V and 7 bases at J; junction bases unmatched: 4. The CDR3 runs to 11 residues. Germline V gene lookup returns CDR1 SNHLY and CDR2 FYNNEI. The CDR3: CASRDRSGYTF. The DNA for the CDR3 is TGTGCCAGTCGGGACAGGAGTGGCTACACCTTC.

V gene TRBV12-3 or TRBV12-4 combines with J gene TRBJ1-1, with a weak D call TRBD1 (6 bases). CDR3 length: 15 residues. The V end was cut by 5 bases, the J end by 1 base, with 14 bases between. The CDR3 loop is CASSEATGSNTEAFF. CDR3 DNA: TGTGCCAGCAGTGAGGCGACAGGTTCGAACACTGAAGCTTTCTTT.